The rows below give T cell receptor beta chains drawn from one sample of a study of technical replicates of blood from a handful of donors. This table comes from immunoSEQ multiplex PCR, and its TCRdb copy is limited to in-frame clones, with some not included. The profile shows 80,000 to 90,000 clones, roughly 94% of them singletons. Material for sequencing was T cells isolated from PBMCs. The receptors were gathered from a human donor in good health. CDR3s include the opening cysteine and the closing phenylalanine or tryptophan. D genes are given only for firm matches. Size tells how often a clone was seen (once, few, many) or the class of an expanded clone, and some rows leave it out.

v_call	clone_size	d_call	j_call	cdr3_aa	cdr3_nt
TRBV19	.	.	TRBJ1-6	CASSIVQGGHSPLHF	TGTGCCAGTAGTATAGTTCAGGGAGGACATTCACCCCTCCACTTT
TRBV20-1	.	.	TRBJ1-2	CSARDRDGYTF	TGCAGTGCTAGAGACAGGGATGGCTACACCTTC
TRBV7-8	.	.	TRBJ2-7	CASSWTQNYEQYF	TGTGCCAGCAGCTGGACACAAAACTACGAGCAGTACTTC
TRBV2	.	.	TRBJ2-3	CASADLTDTDTQYF	TGTGCCAGCGCCGATCTGACAGACACAGATACGCAGTATTTT
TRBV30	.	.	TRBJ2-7	CAWSVRRRGPSYEQYF	TGTGCCTGGAGTGTACGGCGGAGGGGACCTTCTTACGAGCAGTACTTC
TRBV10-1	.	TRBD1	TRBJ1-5	CACPVGTGQGTQPQHF	TGCGCCTGTCCGGTTGGAACAGGACAGGGTACTCAGCCCCAGCATTTT
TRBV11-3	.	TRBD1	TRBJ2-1	CASRLQGAGDEQFF	TGTGCCAGCAGGCTACAGGGGGCAGGGGATGAGCAGTTCTTC
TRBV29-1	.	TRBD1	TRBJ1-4	CSAQRDRDNEKLFF	TGCAGCGCGCAAAGGGACAGGGATAATGAAAAACTGTTTTTT
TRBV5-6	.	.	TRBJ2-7	CASRQSYGYEQYF	TGTGCCAGCAGACAGTCCTATGGATACGAGCAGTACTTC
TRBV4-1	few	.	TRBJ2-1	CASSQVINEQFF	TGCGCCAGCAGCCAAGTTATTAATGAGCAGTTCTTC
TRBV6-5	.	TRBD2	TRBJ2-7	CASSYSLAGSTYEQYF	TGTGCCAGCAGTTACTCGCTAGCGGGATCCACCTACGAGCAGTACTTC
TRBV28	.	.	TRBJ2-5	CASSHRDLLLRPETQYF	TGTGCCAGCAGCCATAGGGACTTACTACTTCGCCCAGAGACCCAGTACTTC
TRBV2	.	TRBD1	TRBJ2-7	CASSRAGGEQYF	TGTGCCAGCAGTAGGGCAGGGGGCGAGCAGTACTTC
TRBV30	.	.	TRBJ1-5	CAWGSGAHINQPQHF	TGTGCCTGGGGGTCAGGGGCGCATATTAATCAGCCCCAGCATTTT
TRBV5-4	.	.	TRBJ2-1	CASSFSNNEQFF	TGTGCCAGCAGCTTTTCTAACAATGAGCAGTTCTTC
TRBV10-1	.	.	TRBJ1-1	CASRLHRNTEAFF	TGCGCCAGCAGACTTCACAGGAACACTGAAGCTTTCTTT
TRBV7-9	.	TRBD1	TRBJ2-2	CASSLDGTDTGELFF	TGTGCCAGCAGCTTAGATGGGACAGACACCGGGGAGCTGTTTTTT
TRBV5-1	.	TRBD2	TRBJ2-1	CASSPGLAGYNEQFF	TGCGCCAGCAGCCCGGGACTAGCGGGTTATAATGAGCAGTTCTTC
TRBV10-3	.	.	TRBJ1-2	CATNREGRPNYGYTF	TGTGCCACAAACAGGGAAGGAAGGCCTAACTATGGCTACACCTTC
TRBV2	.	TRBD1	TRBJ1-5	CASSLWDRDLQPQHF	TGTGCCAGCAGTTTATGGGACAGGGATTTACAGCCCCAGCATTTT
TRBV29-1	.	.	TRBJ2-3	CSGSASTDTQYF	TGCAGCGGTAGCGCGAGCACAGATACGCAGTATTTT
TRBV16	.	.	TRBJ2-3	CASSHRGDRSDTQYF	TGTGCCAGCAGCCATCGGGGAGACAGGTCGGATACGCAGTATTTT
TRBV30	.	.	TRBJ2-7	CAWSVDGLGTYEQYF	TGTGCCTGGAGTGTAGATGGACTCGGGACCTACGAGCAGTACTTC
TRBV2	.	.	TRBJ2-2	CASSNSGELFF	TGTGCCAGCAGCAACTCCGGGGAGCTGTTTTTT
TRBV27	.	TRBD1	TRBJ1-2	CASSPSGTGERGYTF	TGTGCCAGCAGTCCATCCGGGACAGGGGAGCGCGGCTACACCTTC
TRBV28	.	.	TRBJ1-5	CASSFIGDNQPQHF	TGTGCCAGCAGTTTTATAGGGGATAATCAGCCCCAGCATTTT
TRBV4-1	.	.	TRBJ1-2	CASSQGYLTSQVPPHTF	TGCGCCAGCAGCCAAGGTTACCTGACCTCTCAGGTCCCCCCCCACACCTTC